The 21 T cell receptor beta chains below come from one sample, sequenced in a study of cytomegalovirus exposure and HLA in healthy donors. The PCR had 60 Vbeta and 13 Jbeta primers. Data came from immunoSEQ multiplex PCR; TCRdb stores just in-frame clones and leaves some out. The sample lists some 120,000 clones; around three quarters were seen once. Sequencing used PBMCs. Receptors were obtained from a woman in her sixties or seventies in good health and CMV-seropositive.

CDR3 nucleotides: TGTGCCAGCAGTGCTTCTGCGGGGGGGCCGGATACGCAGTATTTT. Protein: CASSASAGGPDTQYF. The chain has TRBV2 and TRBJ2-3; 9 positions agree with TRBD2. The CDR3 has 15 residues. CDR1 SNHLY and CDR2 FYNNEI come from the germline V gene. The trim removed 4 bases at V and 6 bases at J, leaving 8 bases unmatched.

CDR3 DNA: TGTGCCAGCTTGTCGGCTAGAATGGATGAGCAGTTCTTC. As protein: CASLSARMDEQFF. The V call is TRBV2, the J call TRBJ2-1; the D is unclear. Per the germline V gene, CDR1 is SNHLY and CDR2 is FYNNEI. V was trimmed by 8 bases and J by 8 bases, leaving 16 bases between them. CDR3 length: 13 residues.

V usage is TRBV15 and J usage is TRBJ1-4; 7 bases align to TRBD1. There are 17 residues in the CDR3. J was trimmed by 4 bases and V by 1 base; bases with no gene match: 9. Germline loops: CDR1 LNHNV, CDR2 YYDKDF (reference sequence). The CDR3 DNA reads TGTGCCACCAGCAGAGGAGGGGGCTGGGCTGATAATGAAAAACTGTTTTTT. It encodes CATSRGGGWADNEKLFF.

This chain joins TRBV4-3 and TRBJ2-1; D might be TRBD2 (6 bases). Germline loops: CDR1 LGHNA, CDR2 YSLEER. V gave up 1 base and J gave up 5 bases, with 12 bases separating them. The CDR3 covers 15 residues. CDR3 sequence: CASSQASVTNNEQFF. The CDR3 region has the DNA TGCGCCAGCAGCCAAGCTAGCGTGACCAACAATGAGCAGTTCTTC.

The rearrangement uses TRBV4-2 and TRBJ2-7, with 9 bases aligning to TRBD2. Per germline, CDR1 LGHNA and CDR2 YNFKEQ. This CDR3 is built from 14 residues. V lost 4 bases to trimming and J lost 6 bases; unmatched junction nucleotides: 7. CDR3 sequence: CASSPTSGVREQYF. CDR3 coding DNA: TGTGCCAGCAGCCCGACTAGCGGCGTACGCGAGCAGTACTTC.

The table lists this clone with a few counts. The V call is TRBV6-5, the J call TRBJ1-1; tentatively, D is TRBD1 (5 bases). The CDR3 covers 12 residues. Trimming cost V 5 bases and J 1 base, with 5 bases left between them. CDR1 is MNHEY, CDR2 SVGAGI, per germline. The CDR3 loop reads CASSRGNTEAFF. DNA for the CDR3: TGTGCCAGCAGTAGGGGGAACACTGAAGCTTTCTTT.

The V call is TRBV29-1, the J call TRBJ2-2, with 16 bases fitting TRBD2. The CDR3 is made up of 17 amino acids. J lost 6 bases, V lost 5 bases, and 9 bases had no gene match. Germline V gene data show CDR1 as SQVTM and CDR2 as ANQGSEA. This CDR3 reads CSVPGLAGGSTPGELFF. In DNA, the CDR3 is TGCAGCGTTCCGGGACTAGCGGGAGGGTCAACCCCCGGGGAGCTGTTTTTT.

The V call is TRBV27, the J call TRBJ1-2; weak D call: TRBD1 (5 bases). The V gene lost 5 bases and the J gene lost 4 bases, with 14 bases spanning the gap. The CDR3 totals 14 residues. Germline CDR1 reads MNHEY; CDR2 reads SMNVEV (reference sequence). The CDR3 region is CASSNKGKGYGYTF. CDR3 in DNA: TGTGCCAGCAGTAACAAGGGGAAAGGCTATGGCTACACCTTC.

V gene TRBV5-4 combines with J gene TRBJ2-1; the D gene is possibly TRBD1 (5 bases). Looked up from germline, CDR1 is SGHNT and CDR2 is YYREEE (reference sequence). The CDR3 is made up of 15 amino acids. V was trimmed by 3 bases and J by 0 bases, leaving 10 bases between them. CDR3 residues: CASSSRRGSYNEQFF. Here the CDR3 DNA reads TGTGCCAGCAGCTCGCGAAGGGGCTCCTACAATGAGCAGTTCTTC.

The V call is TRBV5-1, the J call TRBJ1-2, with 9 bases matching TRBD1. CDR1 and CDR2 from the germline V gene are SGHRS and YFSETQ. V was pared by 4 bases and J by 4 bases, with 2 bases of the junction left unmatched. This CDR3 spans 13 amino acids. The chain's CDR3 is CASSQDRGYGYTF. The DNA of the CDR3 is TGCGCCAGCAGCCAGGACAGGGGCTATGGCTACACCTTC.

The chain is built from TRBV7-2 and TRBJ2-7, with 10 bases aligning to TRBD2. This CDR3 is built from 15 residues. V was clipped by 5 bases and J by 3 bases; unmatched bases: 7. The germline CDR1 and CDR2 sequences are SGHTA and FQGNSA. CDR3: CASSPPSGRSYEQYF. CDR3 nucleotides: TGTGCCAGCAGCCCACCTAGCGGGAGAAGCTACGAGCAGTACTTC. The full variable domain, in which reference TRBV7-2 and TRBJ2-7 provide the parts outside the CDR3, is GAGVSQSPSNKVTEKGKDVELRCDPISGHTALYWYRQSLGQGLEFLIYFQGNSAPDKSGLPSDRFSAERTGGSVSTLTIQRTQQEDSAVYLCASSPPSGRSYEQYFGPGTRLTVT.

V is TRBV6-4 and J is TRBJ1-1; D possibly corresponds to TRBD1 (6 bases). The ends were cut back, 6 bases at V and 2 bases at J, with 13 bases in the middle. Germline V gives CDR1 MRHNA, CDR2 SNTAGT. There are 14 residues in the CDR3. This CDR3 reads CASRREGDNTEAFF. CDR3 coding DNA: TGTGCCAGCAGACGAGAGGGGGATAACACTGAAGCTTTCTTT.

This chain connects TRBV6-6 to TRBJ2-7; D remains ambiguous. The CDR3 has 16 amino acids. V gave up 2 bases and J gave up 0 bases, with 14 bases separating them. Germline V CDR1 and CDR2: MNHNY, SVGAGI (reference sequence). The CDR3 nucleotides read TGTGCCAGCAGTTACGCAGACCGACTTAGCTCCTACGAGCAGTACTTC. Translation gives CASSYADRLSSYEQYF.

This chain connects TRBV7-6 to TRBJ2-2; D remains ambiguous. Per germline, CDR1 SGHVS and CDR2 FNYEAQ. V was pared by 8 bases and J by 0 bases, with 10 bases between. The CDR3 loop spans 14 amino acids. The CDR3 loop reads CASPYSTNTGELFF. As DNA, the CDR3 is TGTGCCAGCCCTTACAGCACGAACACCGGGGAGCTGTTTTTT.

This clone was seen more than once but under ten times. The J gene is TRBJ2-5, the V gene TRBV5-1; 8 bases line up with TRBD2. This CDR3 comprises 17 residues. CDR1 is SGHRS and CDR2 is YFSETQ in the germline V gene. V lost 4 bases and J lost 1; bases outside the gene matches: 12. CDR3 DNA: TGCGCCAGCAGCCCCCGGGGCGGGGGGCTTCTCCAAGAGACCCAGTACTTC. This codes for CASSPRGGGLLQETQYF.

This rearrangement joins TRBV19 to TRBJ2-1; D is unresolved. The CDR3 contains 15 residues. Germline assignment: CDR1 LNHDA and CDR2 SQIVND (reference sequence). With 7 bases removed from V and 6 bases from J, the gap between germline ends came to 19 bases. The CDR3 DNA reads TGTGCCAGTAACGCCCCCCTGGATAGCCCCAATGAGCAGTTCTTC. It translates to CASNAPLDSPNEQFF. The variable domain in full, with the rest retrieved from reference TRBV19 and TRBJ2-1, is DGGITQSPKYLFRKEGQNVTLSCEQNLNHDAMYWYRQDPGQGLRLIYYSQIVNDFQKGDIAEGYSVSREKKESFPLTVTSAQKNPTAFYLCASNAPLDSPNEQFFGPGTRLTVL.

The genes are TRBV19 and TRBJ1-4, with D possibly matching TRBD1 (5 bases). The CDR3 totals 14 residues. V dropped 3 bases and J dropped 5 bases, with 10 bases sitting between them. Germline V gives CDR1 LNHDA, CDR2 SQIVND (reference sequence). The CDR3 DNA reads TGTGCCAGTAGTATGGACACGATCAATGAAAAACTGTTTTTT. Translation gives CASSMDTINEKLFF.

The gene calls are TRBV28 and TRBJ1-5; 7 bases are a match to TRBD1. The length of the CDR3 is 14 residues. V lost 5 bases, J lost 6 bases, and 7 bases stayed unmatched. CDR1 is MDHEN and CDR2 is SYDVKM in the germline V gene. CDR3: CASSPRQGSQPQHF. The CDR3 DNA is TGTGCCAGCAGTCCTCGACAGGGAAGTCAGCCCCAGCATTTT.

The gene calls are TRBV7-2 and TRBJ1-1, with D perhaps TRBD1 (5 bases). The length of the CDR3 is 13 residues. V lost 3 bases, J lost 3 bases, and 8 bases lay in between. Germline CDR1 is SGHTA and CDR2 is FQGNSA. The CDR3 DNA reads TGTGCCAGCAGCTTCAGGGCGGACACTGAAGCTTTCTTT. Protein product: CASSFRADTEAFF.

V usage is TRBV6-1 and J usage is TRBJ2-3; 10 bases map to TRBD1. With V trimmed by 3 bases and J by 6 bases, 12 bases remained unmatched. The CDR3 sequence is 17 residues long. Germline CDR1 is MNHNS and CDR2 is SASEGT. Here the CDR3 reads CASSDDRGLARMDTQYF. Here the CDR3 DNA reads TGTGCCAGCAGTGATGACAGGGGGCTCGCACGGATGGATACGCAGTATTTT.

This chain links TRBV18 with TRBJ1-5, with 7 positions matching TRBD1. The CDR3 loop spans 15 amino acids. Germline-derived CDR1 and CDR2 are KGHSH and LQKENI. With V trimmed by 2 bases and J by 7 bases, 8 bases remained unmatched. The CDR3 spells CASSPSSGGKQPQHF. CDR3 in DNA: TGTGCCAGCTCACCATCGTCAGGGGGAAAACAGCCCCAGCATTTT.